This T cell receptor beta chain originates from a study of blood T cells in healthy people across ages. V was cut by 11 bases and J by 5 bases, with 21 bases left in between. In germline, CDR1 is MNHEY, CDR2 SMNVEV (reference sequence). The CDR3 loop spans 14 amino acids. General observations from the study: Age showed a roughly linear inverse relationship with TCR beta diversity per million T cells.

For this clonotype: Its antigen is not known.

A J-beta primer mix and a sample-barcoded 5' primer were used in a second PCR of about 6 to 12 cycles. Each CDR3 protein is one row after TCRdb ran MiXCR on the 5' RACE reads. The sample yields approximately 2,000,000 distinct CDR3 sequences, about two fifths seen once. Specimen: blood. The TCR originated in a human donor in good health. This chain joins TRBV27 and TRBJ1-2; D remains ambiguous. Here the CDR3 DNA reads TGTGCCTCCAAAGCCGACGGACGCGAGTATGGCTACACCTTC. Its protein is CASKADGREYGYTF.